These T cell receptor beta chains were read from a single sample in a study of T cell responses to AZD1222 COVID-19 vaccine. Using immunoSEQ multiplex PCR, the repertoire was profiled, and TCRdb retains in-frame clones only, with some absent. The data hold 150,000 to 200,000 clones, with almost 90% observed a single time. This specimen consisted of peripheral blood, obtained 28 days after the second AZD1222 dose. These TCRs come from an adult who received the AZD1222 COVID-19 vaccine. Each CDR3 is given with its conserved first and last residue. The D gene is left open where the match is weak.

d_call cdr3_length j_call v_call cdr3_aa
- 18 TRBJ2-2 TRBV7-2 CASSLDPQGRPNTGELFF
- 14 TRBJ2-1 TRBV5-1 CASSPVVGSNEQFF
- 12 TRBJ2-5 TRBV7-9 CASSWTPETQYF
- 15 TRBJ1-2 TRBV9 CASSPSGGFGDGYTF
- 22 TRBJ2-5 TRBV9 CASSPTTVGGWRGLGGGETQYF
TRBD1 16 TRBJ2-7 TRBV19 CASSMGKGAQGYEQYF
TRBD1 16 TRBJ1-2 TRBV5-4 CASSPPLGQGFGGYTF
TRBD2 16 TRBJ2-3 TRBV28 CASRGTSGGAADTQYF
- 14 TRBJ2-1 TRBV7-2 CASSLILANNEQFF
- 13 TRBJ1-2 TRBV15 CATSRDRGGYYTF
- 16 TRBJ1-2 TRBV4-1 CASSPAGQTPNYGYTF
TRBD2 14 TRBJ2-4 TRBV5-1 CASSSGLDFSIQYF
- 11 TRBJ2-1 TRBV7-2 CASSPSTKQFF
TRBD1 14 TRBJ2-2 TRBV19 CASSGTGNTGELFF
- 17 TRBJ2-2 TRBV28 CASSFGLGGVYTGELFF
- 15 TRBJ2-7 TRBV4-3 CASSQDPGHSYEQYF
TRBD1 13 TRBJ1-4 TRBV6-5 CASQTGATEKLFF
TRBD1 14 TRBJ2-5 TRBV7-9 CASSPTGDQETQYF
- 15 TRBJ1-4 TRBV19 CASSILSSTNEKLFF
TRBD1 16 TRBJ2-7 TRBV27 CASSSNFLDRAEEQYF
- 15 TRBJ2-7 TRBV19 CASSTIPGGAYEQYF
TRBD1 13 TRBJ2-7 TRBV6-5 CASKGQGAYEQYF
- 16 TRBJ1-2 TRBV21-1 CASSKAPGRLSYGYTF
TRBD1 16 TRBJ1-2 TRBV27 CASSFLLGQGATGYTF
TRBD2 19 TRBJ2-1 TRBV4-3 CASSQGPSGGAYTYNEQFF
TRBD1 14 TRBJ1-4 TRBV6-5 CASSSGQGLGKLFF
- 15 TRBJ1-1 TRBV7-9 CASSQGTSGGTEAFF
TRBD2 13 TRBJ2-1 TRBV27 CASSRGGYNEQFF